Following are 2 T cell receptor beta chains from one sample sequenced in a study of neurological immune-mediated disorders. Time point specified: longitudinal time-point 3. One entry per CDR3 protein, called by TCRdb with MiXCR from the 5' RACE reads. The table includes approximately 50,000 distinct CDR3 sequences, 7% to 9% detected once. The sample consisted of PBMCs. The receptors shown here come from a middle-aged woman in good health.

This clonotype has ten or more counts. The chain employs TRBV6-2 or TRBV6-3 and TRBJ2-5, with TRBD1 as a possible D gene (6 bases). V lost 0 bases and J lost 3, with 11 bases in between. From germline, CDR1 is MNHEY and CDR2 SVGEGT. CDR3 length: 15 residues. The CDR3, as DNA: TGTGCCAGCAGTTACTCGTGGGGGCCGGAAGAGACCCAGTACTTC. Its protein product is CASSYSWGPEETQYF.

There are many counts of this clonotype. J is TRBJ2-7 and V is TRBV5-1; 7 positions match TRBD1. Germline V gene data show CDR1 as SGHRS and CDR2 as YFSETQ. With 4 bases clipped from V and 2 bases from J, the junction kept 6 bases outside the gene matches. The CDR3 runs 14 residues. The CDR3 DNA reads TGCGCCAGCAGCCATCCGGACAGGACCTACGAGCAGTACTTC. Translating gives CASSHPDRTYEQYF. Combining the CDR3 with reference TRBV5-1 and TRBJ2-7 gives the whole variable domain KAGVTQTPRYLIKTRGQQVTLSCSPISGHRSVSWYQQTPGQGLQFLFEYFSETQRNKGNFPGRFSGRQFSNSRSEMNVSTLELGDSALYLCASSHPDRTYEQYFGPGTRLTVT.